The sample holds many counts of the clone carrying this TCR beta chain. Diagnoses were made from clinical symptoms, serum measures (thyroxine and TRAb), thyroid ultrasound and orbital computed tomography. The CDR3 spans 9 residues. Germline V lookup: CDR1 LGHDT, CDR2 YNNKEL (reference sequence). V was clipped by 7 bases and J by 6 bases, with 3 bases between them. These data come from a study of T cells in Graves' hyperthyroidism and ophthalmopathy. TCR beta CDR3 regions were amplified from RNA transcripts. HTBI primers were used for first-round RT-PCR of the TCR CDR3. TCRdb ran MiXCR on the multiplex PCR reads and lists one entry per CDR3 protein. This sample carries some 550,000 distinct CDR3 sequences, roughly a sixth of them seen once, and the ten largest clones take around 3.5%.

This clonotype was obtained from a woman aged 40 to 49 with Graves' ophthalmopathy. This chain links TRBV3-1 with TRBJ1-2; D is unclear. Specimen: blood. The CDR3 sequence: CASTHGYTF. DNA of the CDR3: TGTGCCAGCACGCATGGCTACACCTTC.